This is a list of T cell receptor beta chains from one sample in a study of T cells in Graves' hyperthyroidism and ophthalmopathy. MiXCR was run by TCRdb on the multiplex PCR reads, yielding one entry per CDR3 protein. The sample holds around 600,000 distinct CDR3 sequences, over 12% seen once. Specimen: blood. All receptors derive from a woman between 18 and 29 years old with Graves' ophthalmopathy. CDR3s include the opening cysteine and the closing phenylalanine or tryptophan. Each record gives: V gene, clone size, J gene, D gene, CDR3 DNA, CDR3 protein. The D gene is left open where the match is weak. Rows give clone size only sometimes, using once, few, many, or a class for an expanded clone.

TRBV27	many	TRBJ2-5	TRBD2	TGTGCCAGCCCCGCGGGGGACCAAGAGACCCAGTACTTC	CASPAGDQETQYF
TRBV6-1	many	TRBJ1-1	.	TGTGCCAGCACCCACCTCGGGTCGGAAAACACTGAAGCTTTCTTT	CASTHLGSENTEAFF
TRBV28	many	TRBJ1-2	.	TGTGCCAGCAGTACTTTTTTGAGGCCCAATGGCTACACCTTC	CASSTFLRPNGYTF
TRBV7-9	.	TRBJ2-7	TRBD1	TGTGCCAGCAGCTTTACAGGGGCCTCCTACGAGCAGTACTTC	CASSFTGASYEQYF
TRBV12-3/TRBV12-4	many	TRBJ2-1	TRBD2	TGTGCCAGCAGTGCCTTTTCTCCGGGACTAGCGGGAGGTGATGAGCAGTTCTTC	CASSAFSPGLAGGDEQFF
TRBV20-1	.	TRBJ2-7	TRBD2	TGCAGTGCTCAGGGGGGCGGGAGGGCCGGCTACGAGCAGTACTTC	CSAQGGGRAGYEQYF
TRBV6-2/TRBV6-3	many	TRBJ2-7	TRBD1	TGTGCCAGCAGTTACTCGATGTTGGTGGATACCGGGACAGGGGGCTACGAGCAGTACTTC	CASSYSMLVDTGTGGYEQYF
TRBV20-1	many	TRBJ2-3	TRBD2	TGCAGTGCCTCTGGACTAGCGGGAGGGGAGACAGATACGCAGTATTTT	CSASGLAGGETDTQYF
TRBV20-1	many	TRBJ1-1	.	TGCAGTGCTAGAGGGTCCACTGGGAACACTGAAGCTTTCTTT	CSARGSTGNTEAFF
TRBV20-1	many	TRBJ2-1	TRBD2	TGCAGTGCTAGCTGGCGGGAGGGAATGGATGAGCAGTTCTTC	CSASWREGMDEQFF
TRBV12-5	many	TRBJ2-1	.	TGTGCTAGTGGTTTGGTTCAAGGGACGGCAGCCTACAATGAGCAGTTCTTC	CASGLVQGTAAYNEQFF
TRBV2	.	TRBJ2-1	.	TGCGCCAGCAGCCACCGACAAGCGGTGCCCTACAATGAGCAGTTCTTC	CASSHRQAVPYNEQFF
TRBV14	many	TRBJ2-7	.	TGTGCCAGCAGCTCGCACGCGGACTCCTACGAGCAGTACTTC	CASSSHADSYEQYF
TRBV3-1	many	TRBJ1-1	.	TGTGCCAGCAGCCAAGGGGCGAACACTGAAGCTTTCTTT	CASSQGANTEAFF
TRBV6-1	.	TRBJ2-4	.	TGTGCCAGCAGTAGAGGTGCGGGAATTCAGTACTTC	CASSRGAGIQYF
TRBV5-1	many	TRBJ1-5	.	TGCGCCAGCAGCTTGGCAGGGGAGAGCAATCAGCCCCAGCATTTT	CASSLAGESNQPQHF
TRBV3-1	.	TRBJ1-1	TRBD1	TGTGCCAGCAGCGGACAGGTTTTGGGTGAAGCTTTCTTT	CASSGQVLGEAFF
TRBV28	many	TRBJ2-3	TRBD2	TGTGCCAGCAGTTCCCCCGGGACTAGCGATAACACAGATACGCAGTATTTT	CASSSPGTSDNTDTQYF
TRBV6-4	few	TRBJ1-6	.	TGTGCCAGCAGTTATGGACAAAATAATTCACCCCTCCACTTT	CASSYGQNNSPLHF
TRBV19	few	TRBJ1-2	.	TGTGCCAGTAGTATTTGGGGAGGGGAGATTAATGGCTACACCTTC	CASSIWGGEINGYTF
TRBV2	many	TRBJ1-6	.	TGTGCCGGTCGTAGCTCCTATAATTCACCCCTCCACTTT	CAGRSSYNSPLHF
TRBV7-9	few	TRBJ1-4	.	TGTGCCAGCAGCCCCAACGGCCGAACTAATGAAAAACTGTTTTTT	CASSPNGRTNEKLFF
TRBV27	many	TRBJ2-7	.	TGTGCCAGCAGTTCCCTTTTGGGGTCAAACGACTACGAGCAGTACTTC	CASSSLLGSNDYEQYF
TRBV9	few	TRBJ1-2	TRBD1	TGTGCCAGCAGCGACTCGACAGGGAACTATGGCTACACCTTC	CASSDSTGNYGYTF
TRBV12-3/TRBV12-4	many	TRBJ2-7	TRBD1	TGTGCCAGCAGAGCCCAGGGGGCGCTGGCCTACGAGCAGTACTTC	CASRAQGALAYEQYF
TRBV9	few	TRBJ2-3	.	TGTGCCAGCAGCCTCCGCCCGGCGGCCAGCCCCACAGATACGCAGTATTTT	CASSLRPAASPTDTQYF
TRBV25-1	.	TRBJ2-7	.	TGTGCCAGCAGTGAATCTGGTTGGACGGGCGAGCAGTACTTC	CASSESGWTGEQYF
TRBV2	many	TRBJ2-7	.	TGTGCCAGCAGCGGAGACTACTCCTACGAGCAGTACTTC	CASSGDYSYEQYF
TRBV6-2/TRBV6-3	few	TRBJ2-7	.	TGTGCCAGCAGTAGGCCCACTTTCGGGAGCTCCTACGAGCAGTACTTC	CASSRPTFGSSYEQYF
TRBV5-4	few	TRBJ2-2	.	TGTGCCAGCAGCTTGGTCAGGGGGGAGCTGTTTTTT	CASSLVRGELFF
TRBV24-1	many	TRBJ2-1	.	TGTGCCACCAGTGACATCCGGGACTGGAGGTACAATGAGCAGTTCTTC	CATSDIRDWRYNEQFF
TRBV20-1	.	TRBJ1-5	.	TGCAGTGCTAGTTGGGGCAATCAGCCCCAGCATTTT	CSASWGNQPQHF
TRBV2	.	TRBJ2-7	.	TGTGCCAGCAGTGAATGGCAGGGGGGTCCCTACGAGCAGTACTTC	CASSEWQGGPYEQYF
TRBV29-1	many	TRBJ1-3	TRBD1	TGCAGCGTCACAGGGGAGGCTGGAAACACCATATATTTT	CSVTGEAGNTIYF
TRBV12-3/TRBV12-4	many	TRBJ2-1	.	TGTGCCAGCAGTCCCCCACCGTCCAGGGGACCTTACAATGAGCAGTTCTTC	CASSPPPSRGPYNEQFF
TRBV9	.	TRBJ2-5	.	TGTGCCAGCAGCGCAAACCCTGGGGTCCAAGAGACCCAGTACTTC	CASSANPGVQETQYF
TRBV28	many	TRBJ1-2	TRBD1	TGTGCCAGCAGCCATCGGGACAGGAGGACTAACTATGGCTACACCTTC	CASSHRDRRTNYGYTF
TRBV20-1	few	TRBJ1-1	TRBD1	TGCAGTGCTAGGAGACAGGGGGGGAAGACTGAAGCTTTCTTT	CSARRQGGKTEAFF
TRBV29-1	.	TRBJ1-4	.	TGCAGCGTCTTAGGGGGACATGCAACTAATGAAAAACTGTTTTTT	CSVLGGHATNEKLFF
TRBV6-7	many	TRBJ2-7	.	TGTGCCAGCAGTTACACCCACAGGACTCCCTACGAGCAGTACTTC	CASSYTHRTPYEQYF
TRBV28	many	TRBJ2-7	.	TGTGCCAGCCGCGGGGGCAGGGCCATTTACGAGCAGTACTTC	CASRGGRAIYEQYF
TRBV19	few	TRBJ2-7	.	TGTGCCAGTAGTATCGACCCTTTAAGCTCCTACGAGCAGTACTTC	CASSIDPLSSYEQYF